The 14 T cell receptor beta chains below come from one sample, sequenced in a study of blood T cells in healthy people across ages. With a J-beta primer mix and a sample-barcoded 5' primer, a second PCR ran roughly 7 to 11 cycles. One entry per CDR3 protein, called by TCRdb with MiXCR from the 5' RACE reads. Of around 620,000 distinct CDR3 sequences listed, roughly a quarter are singletons. The sequenced sample was blood. These receptors originate from a woman between 65 and 79 years old in good health.

The chain carries TRBV4-3 and TRBJ2-1; 7 bases agree with TRBD2. CDR1 and CDR2 (germline): LGHNA, YSLEER. V shed 0 bases, J shed 7 bases, and the junction held 12 bases outside the gene matches. The CDR3 has 17 amino acids. The DNA of the CDR3 is TGCGCCAGCAGCCAAGAGTATACGAGCGGGGTGAAAAATGAGCAGTTCTTC. This translates into CASSQEYTSGVKNEQFF.

This clonotype was counted only a few times. The chain joins TRBV3-1 to TRBJ1-4, with a possible D match to TRBD1 (5 bases). Germline lookup yields CDR1 LGHDT and CDR2 YNNKEL (reference sequence). This CDR3 has 18 residues. Trimming pared 4 bases from V and 8 bases from J, leaving 26 bases between. CDR3 region: CASSPIYFRDLRREKLFF. CDR3 DNA sequence: TGTGCCAGCAGCCCGATATATTTCCGGGACCTCAGAAGGGAAAAACTGTTTTTT.

The chain has TRBV7-2 and TRBJ1-1; 9 nucleotides match TRBD1. With V trimmed by 5 bases and J by 0 bases, 4 bases remained unmatched. The CDR3 contains 15 residues. Germline assignment: CDR1 SGHTA and CDR2 FQGNSA. In nucleotides, the CDR3 is TGTGCCAGCAGCGAACAGGGGGCGGTGAACACTGAAGCTTTCTTT. Protein: CASSEQGAVNTEAFF.

The genes are TRBV9 and TRBJ1-2, with TRBD1 as a possible D gene (6 bases). Germline V gene lookup returns CDR1 SGDLS and CDR2 YYNGEE. This CDR3 comprises 16 residues. V lost 4 bases, J lost 3 bases, and 19 bases lay in between. The CDR3, as DNA: TGTGCCAGCAGCCCAGCGCCGACAGGCGGCGACTATGGCTACACCTTC. This gives the protein CASSPAPTGGDYGYTF.

This clonotype came up a few times. The genes are TRBV12-3 or TRBV12-4 and TRBJ1-4; D ambiguous. This CDR3 region has 13 residues. Trimming removed 6 bases from V and 4 bases from J, with 9 bases in between. The CDR3: CASRTRRNEKLFF. The CDR3 DNA follows: TGTGCCAGCAGGACAAGGCGTAATGAAAAACTGTTTTTT.

This clonotype was detected only a few times. The chain employs TRBV27 and TRBJ2-7; TRBD1 agrees at 11 bases. V shed 6 bases, J shed 2 bases, and the junction held 3 bases outside the gene matches. CDR1 is MNHEY and CDR2 is SMNVEV in the germline V gene (reference sequence). CDR3 length equals 14 residues. Here the CDR3 DNA reads TGTGCCAGCAGGATGGACAGGGGGCCCTACGAGCAGTACTTC. This translates into CASRMDRGPYEQYF.

Notes on this clonotype: At one end, the junction sequence differs from germline, possibly due to a read error. V usage is TRBV7-3 and J usage is TRBJ2-2, with 9 positions matching TRBD1. This CDR3 comprises 15 residues. Germline CDR1 is SGHTA and CDR2 is FQGTGA. The CDR3 reads CASSRDRAHTRELFF. The DNA for the CDR3 is TGTGCCAGCAGCAGGGACAGGGCGCACACCAGGGAGCTGTTTTTT.

The genes are TRBV7-2 and TRBJ2-5, with unresolved D. The last part of the DNA fits TRBJ2-7 better; the J call may be wrong. Per germline, CDR1 SGHTA and CDR2 FQGNSA. The CDR3 spans 13 residues. The CDR3 loop reads CASSLGGVYEQYF. The CDR3 DNA reads as TGTGCCAGCAGCTTAGGTGGGGTTTACGAGCAGTACTTC.

This clonotype is a singleton in its sample. The CDR3 is CASSQDGSGHNEQFF. The CDR3 coding sequence is TGTGCCAGCAGCCAAGACGGTTCGGGCCACAATGAGCAGTTCTTC. The genes are TRBV3-1 and TRBJ2-1, with D hard to call. Between the trimmed V and J ends, which lost 0 bases and 5 bases, there was a span of 11 bases. The CDR3 contains 15 residues. Germline-derived CDR1 and CDR2 are LGHDT and YNNKEL (reference sequence).

A few counts support this clonotype. V usage is TRBV24-1 and J usage is TRBJ2-1, with TRBD2 matching 11 bases. The CDR3 length is 17 residues. V trimming: 3 bases; J trimming: 4 bases; junction bases outside the gene matches: 7. Germline values: CDR1 KGHDR, CDR2 SFDVKD. The CDR3 sequence: CATSDRAGTSGYNEQFF. CDR3 DNA: TGTGCCACCAGTGATAGGGCCGGGACTAGCGGTTACAATGAGCAGTTCTTC.

This chain joins TRBV3-1 and TRBJ2-5; 9 bases match TRBD2. The CDR3 consists of 14 residues. V shed 4 bases and J 5 bases; nucleotides not matched to a gene: 5. In germline, CDR1 is LGHDT, CDR2 YNNKEL (reference sequence). The CDR3 reads CASSPSGAEETQYF. DNA of the CDR3: TGTGCCAGCAGCCCTAGCGGGGCAGAGGAGACCCAGTACTTC.

This clonotype was seen more than once but under ten times. The CDR3 DNA reads as TGTGCCAGCTCACCACCAACTATTCGGGAGACCCAGTACTTC. Translating it yields CASSPPTIRETQYF. This rearrangement joins TRBV18 to TRBJ2-5; D is ambiguous. CDR3 length equals 14 residues. Deletions cut 0 bases from V and 5 bases from J, with 10 bases between. Per the germline V gene, CDR1 is KGHSH and CDR2 is LQKENI.

The chain is built from TRBV7-2 and TRBJ2-7, with 7 nucleotides matching TRBD1. Germline values: CDR1 SGHTA, CDR2 FQGNSA. V lost 4 bases, J lost 6 bases, and 3 bases stayed unmatched. The CDR3 totals 12 residues. CDR3 in DNA: TGTGCCAGCAGCTACAGGACAGGCGAGCAGTACTTC. Translation gives CASSYRTGEQYF.

The V call is TRBV6-2 or TRBV6-3, the J call TRBJ1-2; D remains ambiguous. Trimming took off 6 bases at V and 7 bases at J, with 27 bases between the two ends. The CDR3 is made up of 17 amino acids. Germline CDR1 is MNHEY and CDR2 is SVGEGT. The CDR3 spells CASRLGDVPFKGFGYTF. In nucleotides, the CDR3 is TGTGCCAGCAGGCTGGGCGACGTTCCCTTTAAGGGCTTTGGCTACACCTTC.